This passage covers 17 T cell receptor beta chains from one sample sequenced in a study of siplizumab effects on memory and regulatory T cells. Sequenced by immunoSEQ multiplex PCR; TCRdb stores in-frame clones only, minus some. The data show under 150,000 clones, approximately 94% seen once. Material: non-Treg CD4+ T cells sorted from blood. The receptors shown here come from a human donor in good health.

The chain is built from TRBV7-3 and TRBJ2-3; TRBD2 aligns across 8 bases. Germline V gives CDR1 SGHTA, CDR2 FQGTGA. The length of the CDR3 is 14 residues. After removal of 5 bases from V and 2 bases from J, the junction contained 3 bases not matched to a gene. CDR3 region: CASSPGGVTDTQYF. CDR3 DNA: TGTGCCAGCAGCCCCGGGGGGGTCACAGATACGCAGTATTTT.

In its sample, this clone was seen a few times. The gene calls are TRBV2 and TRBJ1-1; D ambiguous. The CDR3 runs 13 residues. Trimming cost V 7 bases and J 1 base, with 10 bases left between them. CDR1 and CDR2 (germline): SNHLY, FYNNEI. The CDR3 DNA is TGTGCCAGCATTAGGCAGCCGAACACTGAAGCTTTCTTT. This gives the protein CASIRQPNTEAFF.

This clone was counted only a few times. The DNA for the CDR3 is TGTGCCGCCTCCCTGAGGGTCGAGCAGCCCCAGCATTTT. Translated: CAASLRVEQPQHF. The gene calls are TRBV19 and TRBJ1-5; D is uncertain. With 11 bases removed from V and 7 bases from J, the gap between germline ends came to 18 bases. The CDR3 totals 13 residues. Germline V gene lookup returns CDR1 LNHDA and CDR2 SQIVND (reference sequence).

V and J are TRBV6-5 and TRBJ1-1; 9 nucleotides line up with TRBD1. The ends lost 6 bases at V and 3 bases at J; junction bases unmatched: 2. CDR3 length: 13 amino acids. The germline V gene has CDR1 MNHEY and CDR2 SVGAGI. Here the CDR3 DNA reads TGTGCCAGCAGCCGACAGGGGGACACTGAAGCTTTCTTT. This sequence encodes CASSRQGDTEAFF.

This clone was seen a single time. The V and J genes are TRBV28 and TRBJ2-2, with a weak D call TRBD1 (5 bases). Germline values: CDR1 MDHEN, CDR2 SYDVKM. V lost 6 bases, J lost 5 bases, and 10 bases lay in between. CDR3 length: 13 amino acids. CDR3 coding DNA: TGTGCCAGCAGGGATTCAGGGACCGGGGAGCTGTTTTTT. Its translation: CASRDSGTGELFF.

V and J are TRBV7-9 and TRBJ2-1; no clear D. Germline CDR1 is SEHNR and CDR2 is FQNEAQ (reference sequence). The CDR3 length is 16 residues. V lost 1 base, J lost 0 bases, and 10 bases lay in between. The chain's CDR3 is CASSLVWRASYNEQFF. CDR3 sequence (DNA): TGTGCCAGCAGCTTAGTCTGGAGAGCCTCCTACAATGAGCAGTTCTTC.

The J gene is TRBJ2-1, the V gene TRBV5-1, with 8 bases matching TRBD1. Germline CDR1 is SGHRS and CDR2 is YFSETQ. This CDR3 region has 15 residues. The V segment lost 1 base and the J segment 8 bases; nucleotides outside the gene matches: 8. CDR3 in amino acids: CASSLRTGTRDEQFF. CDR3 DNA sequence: TGCGCCAGCAGCTTGAGGACAGGGACGCGCGATGAGCAGTTCTTC.

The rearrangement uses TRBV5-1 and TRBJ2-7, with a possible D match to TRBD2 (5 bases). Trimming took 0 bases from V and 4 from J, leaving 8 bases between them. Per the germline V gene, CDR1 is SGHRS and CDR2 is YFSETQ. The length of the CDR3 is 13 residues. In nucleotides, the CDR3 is TGCGCCAGCAGCTTGGGACTACCATACGAGCAGTACTTC. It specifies CASSLGLPYEQYF.

Here the CDR3 reads CASSPGQMFSGNTIYF. In DNA form, the CDR3 reads TGTGCCAGCAGCCCGGGACAGATGTTCTCTGGAAACACCATATATTTT. The V call is TRBV7-8, the J call TRBJ1-3; TRBD1 aligns across 7 bases. CDR1 is SGHVS, CDR2 FQNEAQ, per germline. V was clipped by 5 bases and J by 0 bases; unmatched bases: 7. This CDR3 comprises 16 residues.

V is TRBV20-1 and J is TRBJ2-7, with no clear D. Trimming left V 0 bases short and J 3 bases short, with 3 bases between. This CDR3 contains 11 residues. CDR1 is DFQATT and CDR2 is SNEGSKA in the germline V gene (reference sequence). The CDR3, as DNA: TGCAGTGCTAGAGATAACTACGAGCAGTACTTC. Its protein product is CSARDNYEQYF.

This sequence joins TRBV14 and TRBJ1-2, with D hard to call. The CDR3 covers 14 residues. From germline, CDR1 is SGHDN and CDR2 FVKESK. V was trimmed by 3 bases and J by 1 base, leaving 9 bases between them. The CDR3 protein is CASSHQRLNYGYTF. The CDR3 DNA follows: TGTGCCAGCAGCCACCAGAGACTTAACTATGGCTACACCTTC.

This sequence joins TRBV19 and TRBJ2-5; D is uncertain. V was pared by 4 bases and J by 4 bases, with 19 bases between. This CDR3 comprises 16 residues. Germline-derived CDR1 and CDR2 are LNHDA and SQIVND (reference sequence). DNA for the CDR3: TGTGCCAGTAGTAACCCGAAGGGCCAACTCGTAGAGACCCAGTACTTC. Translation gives CASSNPKGQLVETQYF.

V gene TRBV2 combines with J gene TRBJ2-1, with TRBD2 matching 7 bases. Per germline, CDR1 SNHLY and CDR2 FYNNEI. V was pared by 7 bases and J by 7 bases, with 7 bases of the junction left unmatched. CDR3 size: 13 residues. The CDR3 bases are TGTGCCAGCATGGTGGCGGGAGTGAATGAGCAGTTCTTC. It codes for CASMVAGVNEQFF.

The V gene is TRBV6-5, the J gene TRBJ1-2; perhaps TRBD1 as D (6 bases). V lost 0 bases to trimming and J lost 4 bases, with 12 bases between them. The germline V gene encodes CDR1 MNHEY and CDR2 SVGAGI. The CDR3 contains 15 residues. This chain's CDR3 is CASSYSLTGPYGYTF. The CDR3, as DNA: TGTGCCAGCAGTTACTCACTTACAGGGCCCTATGGCTACACCTTC.

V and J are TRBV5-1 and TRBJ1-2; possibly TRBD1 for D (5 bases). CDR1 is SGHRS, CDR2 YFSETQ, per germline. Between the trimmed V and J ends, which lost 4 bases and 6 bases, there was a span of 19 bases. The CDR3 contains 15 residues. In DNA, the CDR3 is TGCGCCAGCAGCCATACCACCCCAGGGATCGATGGCTACACCTTC. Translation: CASSHTTPGIDGYTF. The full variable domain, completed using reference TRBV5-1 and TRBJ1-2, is KAGVTQTPRYLIKTRGQQVTLSCSPISGHRSVSWYQQTPGQGLQFLFEYFSETQRNKGNFPGRFSGRQFSNSRSEMNVSTLELGDSALYLCASSHTTPGIDGYTFGSGTRLTVV.

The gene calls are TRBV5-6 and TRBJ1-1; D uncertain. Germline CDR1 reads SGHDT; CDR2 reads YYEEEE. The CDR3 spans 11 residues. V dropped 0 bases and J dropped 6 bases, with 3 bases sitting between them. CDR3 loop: CASSLVAEAFF. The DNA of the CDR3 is TGTGCCAGCAGCTTGGTGGCTGAAGCTTTCTTT.

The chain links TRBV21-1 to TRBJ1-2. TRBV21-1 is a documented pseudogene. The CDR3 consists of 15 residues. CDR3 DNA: TGTGCCAGCAGCAGCAGGGAGGTTTTCTACTATGGCTACACCTTC. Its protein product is CASSSREVFYYGYTF.